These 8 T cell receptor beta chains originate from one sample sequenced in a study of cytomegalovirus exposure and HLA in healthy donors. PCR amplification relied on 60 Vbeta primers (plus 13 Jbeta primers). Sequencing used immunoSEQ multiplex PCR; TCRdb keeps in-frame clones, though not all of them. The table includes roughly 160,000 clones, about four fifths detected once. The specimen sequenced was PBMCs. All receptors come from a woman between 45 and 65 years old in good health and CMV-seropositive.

The chain's CDR3 is CASSSPPGTGNPYEQYF. CDR3 DNA: TGTGCCAGCAGCTCCCCGCCCGGGACAGGCAATCCCTACGAGCAGTACTTC. V and J are TRBV7-2 and TRBJ2-7, with 8 positions matching TRBD1. Trimming removed 4 bases from V and 2 bases from J; junction bases left unmatched: 13. Per germline, CDR1 SGHTA and CDR2 FQGNSA. The length of the CDR3 is 17 residues.

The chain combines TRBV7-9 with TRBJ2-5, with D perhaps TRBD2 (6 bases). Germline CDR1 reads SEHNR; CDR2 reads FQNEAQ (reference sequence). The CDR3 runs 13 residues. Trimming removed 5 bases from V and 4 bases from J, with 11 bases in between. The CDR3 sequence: CASSRWGGETQYF. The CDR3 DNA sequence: TGTGCCAGCAGCCGGTGGGGAGGAGAGACCCAGTACTTC.

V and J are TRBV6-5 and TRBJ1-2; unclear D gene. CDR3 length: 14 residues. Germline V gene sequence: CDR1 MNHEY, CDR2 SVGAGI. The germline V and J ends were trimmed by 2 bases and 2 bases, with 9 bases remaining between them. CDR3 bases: TGTGCCAGCAGTTACGCGGTTGCAAACTATGGCTACACCTTC. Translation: CASSYAVANYGYTF.

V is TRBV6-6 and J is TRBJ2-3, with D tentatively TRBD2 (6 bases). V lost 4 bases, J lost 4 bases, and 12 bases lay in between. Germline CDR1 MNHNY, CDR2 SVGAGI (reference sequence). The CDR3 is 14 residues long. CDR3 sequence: CASSSRLVSDTQYF. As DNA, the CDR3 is TGTGCCAGCAGTTCGAGACTAGTTTCAGATACGCAGTATTTT.

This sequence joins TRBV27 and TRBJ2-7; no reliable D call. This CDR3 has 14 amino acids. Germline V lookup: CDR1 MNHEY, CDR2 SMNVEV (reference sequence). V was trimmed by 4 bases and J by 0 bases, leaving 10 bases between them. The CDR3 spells CASSSTLSSYEQYF. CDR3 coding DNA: TGTGCCAGCAGTTCCACCCTGAGCTCCTACGAGCAGTACTTC.

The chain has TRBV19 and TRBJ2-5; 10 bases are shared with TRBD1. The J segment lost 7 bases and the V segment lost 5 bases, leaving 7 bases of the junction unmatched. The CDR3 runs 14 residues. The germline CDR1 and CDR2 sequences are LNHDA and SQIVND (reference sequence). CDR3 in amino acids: CASSPGQGSGTQYF. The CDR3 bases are TGTGCCAGTAGTCCGGGACAGGGGTCGGGGACCCAGTACTTC.

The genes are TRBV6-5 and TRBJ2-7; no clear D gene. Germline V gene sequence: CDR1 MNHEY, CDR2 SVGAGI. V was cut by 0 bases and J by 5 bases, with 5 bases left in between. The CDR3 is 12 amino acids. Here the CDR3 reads CASSYSGDEQYF. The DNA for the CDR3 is TGTGCCAGCAGTTACTCCGGTGACGAGCAGTACTTC.

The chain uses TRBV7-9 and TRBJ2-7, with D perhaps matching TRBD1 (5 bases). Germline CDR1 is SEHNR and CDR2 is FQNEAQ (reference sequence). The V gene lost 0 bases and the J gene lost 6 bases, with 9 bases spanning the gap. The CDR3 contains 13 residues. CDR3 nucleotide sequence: TGTGCCAGCAGCTTAGCGGACATAGCCGAGCAGTACTTC. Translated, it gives CASSLADIAEQYF.